The 17 T cell receptor beta chains in this list originate from one sample, sequenced in a study of blood T cells in healthy people across ages. With a J-beta primer mix and a sample-barcoded 5' primer, a second PCR ran about 7 to 12 cycles. TCRdb processed the 5' RACE reads anew with MiXCR; each CDR3 protein has one entry. The sample includes approximately 680,000 distinct CDR3 sequences, about 30% of them seen just once. The sample consisted of blood. The source is a woman aged 80 or over in good health.

The table lists this clonotype with many counts. V and J are TRBV28 and TRBJ2-5, with 8 nucleotides matching TRBD1. The CDR3 runs to 17 residues. V was pared by 4 bases and J by 2 bases, with 12 bases of the junction left unmatched. Germline lookup yields CDR1 MDHEN and CDR2 SYDVKM. This chain's CDR3 is CASSSLGTGRSQETQYF. The CDR3 coding sequence is TGTGCCAGCAGTTCATTAGGGACAGGCCGGTCTCAAGAGACCCAGTACTTC.

With regard to this clonotype: This clone may be a read error of a much larger clone one base away. The CDR3 DNA is TGTGCCAGCAGTTCACAGTCCAACTATGGCTACATCTTC. This translates into CASSSQSNYGYIF. V is TRBV6-6 and J is TRBJ1-2; D not resolved. CDR3 size: 13 residues. Per the germline V gene, CDR1 is MNHNY and CDR2 is SVGAGI (reference sequence).

This clonotype has a count of ten or more. The chain carries TRBV7-3 and TRBJ2-5, with 7 bases fitting TRBD2. After removal of 5 bases from V and 1 base from J, the junction contained 7 bases not matched to a gene. In germline, CDR1 is SGHTA, CDR2 FQGTGA. CDR3 size: 15 residues. The CDR3 nucleotides are TGTGCCAGCAGCCGAAACGGCGGGGGCCAAGAGACCCAGTACTTC. Protein product: CASSRNGGGQETQYF.

Comment on this clonotype: At one of its ends the junction is not consistent with the germline gene, which may arise from a read error. The chain employs TRBV7-3 and TRBJ2-4, with D tentatively TRBD1 or TRBD2 (6 bases each). The CDR3 extends over 14 amino acids. In germline, CDR1 is SGHTA, CDR2 FQGTGA. The CDR3 reads CASSLTGGGGEQYF. The CDR3 region has the DNA TGCGCCAGCAGCTTGACTGGAGGGGGTGGTGAGCAGTACTTC.

Many counts were recorded for this clonotype. The junction differs from germline at one of its ends, possibly a read error. The chain links TRBV7-8 to TRBJ2-1; no definite D call. Per germline, CDR1 SGHVS and CDR2 FQNEAQ. CDR3 length: 13 amino acids. CDR3 nucleotide sequence: TGTGCCAGCATCTTAAGTAGGAACAATGAGCAGTTCTTC. Protein sequence: CASILSRNNEQFF.

This clonotype was detected many times. The CDR3 sequence: CASSDELRGRNNEQFF. The CDR3 DNA sequence: TGTGCCAGCAGCGATGAACTCAGGGGGAGGAACAATGAGCAGTTCTTC. V usage is TRBV3-1 and J usage is TRBJ2-1; weak D call: TRBD1 (7 bases). This CDR3 is built from 16 residues. The germline gives CDR1 LGHDT, CDR2 YNNKEL (reference sequence). Trimming left V 5 bases short and J 5 bases short, with 19 bases between.

This chain connects TRBV4-2 to TRBJ1-1, with 7 bases aligning to TRBD1. V lost 2 bases, J lost 3 bases, and 3 bases stayed unmatched. Germline V gene lookup returns CDR1 LGHNA and CDR2 YNFKEQ. The CDR3 sequence is 14 residues long. The CDR3: CASSQQTGDTEAFF. The CDR3 nucleotides read TGTGCCAGCAGCCAACAAACAGGGGACACTGAAGCTTTCTTT.

This clonotype has only a few counts. The chain recombines TRBV7-2 with TRBJ1-1; D remains unclear. From germline, CDR1 is SGHTA and CDR2 FQGNSA. The CDR3 contains 14 residues. The V and J ends lost 0 bases and 5 bases respectively, with 10 bases between them. The CDR3 protein is CASSLAKGWTEAFF. As DNA, the CDR3 is TGTGCCAGCAGCTTAGCGAAAGGGTGGACTGAAGCTTTCTTT.

The chain is built from TRBV7-3 and TRBJ2-5; D possibly corresponds to TRBD1 (6 bases). Trimming left V 7 bases short and J 3 bases short, with 12 bases between. CDR1 and CDR2 (germline): SGHTA, FQGTGA. CDR3 length equals 13 residues. This CDR3 reads CASTRGQKETQYF. The CDR3, as DNA: TGTGCCAGCACCCGCGGACAGAAAGAGACCCAGTACTTC.

As concerns this clonotype: A read error is possible here, since a much larger clone lies one base away. The V call is TRBV7-9, the J call TRBJ1-2; 9 nucleotides line up with TRBD1. CDR3 length equals 13 residues. From germline, CDR1 is SEHNR and CDR2 FQNEAQ (reference sequence). Germline trimming cut 5 bases from V and 8 bases from J; bases unmatched to any gene: 6. The CDR3 loop is CASSRQGGQGYTF. The CDR3 nucleotides are TGTGCCAGCAGCCGACAGGGGGGTCAAGGCTACACCTTC.

On this clonotype: This may be a read error, as it is one base from a much larger clone. The rearrangement joins TRBV13 to TRBJ2-1; perhaps TRBD2 as D (5 bases). Germline V gives CDR1 PRHDT, CDR2 FYEKMQ (reference sequence). With 5 bases removed from V and 9 bases from J, the gap between germline ends came to 11 bases. The CDR3 runs to 12 residues. The CDR3 coding sequence is TGTGCCAGCAGCGTATACCGGGGTGAGCAGTTCTTC. Encoded protein: CASSVYRGEQFF.

This clonotype showed up just a few times. The rearrangement uses TRBV10-3 and TRBJ2-5, with D uncertain. Trimming removed 2 bases at V and 2 bases at J, with 9 bases between. This CDR3 has 14 amino acids. Germline lookup yields CDR1 ENHRY and CDR2 SYGVKD. The CDR3 here is CAISEAGIQETQYF. Written as DNA, the CDR3 is TGTGCCATCAGTGAGGCAGGTATACAAGAGACCCAGTACTTC.

There are many counts of this clonotype. The chain has TRBV14 and TRBJ2-7; D not resolved. Germline lookup yields CDR1 SGHDN and CDR2 FVKESK. The CDR3 has 14 amino acids. The V end lost 1 base, the J end lost 6 bases, and 13 bases lay between the germline ends. CDR3 sequence reads: CASSQGQVMGEQYF. The CDR3 nucleotides are TGTGCCAGCAGCCAAGGGCAGGTGATGGGCGAGCAGTACTTC.

The V call is TRBV3-1, the J call TRBJ2-5; D may be TRBD2 (5 bases). Germline lookup yields CDR1 LGHDT and CDR2 YNNKEL (reference sequence). The CDR3 sequence is 16 residues long. The germline V and J ends were trimmed by 0 bases and 7 bases, with 18 bases remaining between them. The DNA for the CDR3 is TGTGCCAGCAGCCAAGAAGCGGCTTCAACCGGTGGGACCCAGTACTTC. Translation: CASSQEAASTGGTQYF.

For this clonotype: This may stem from a read error, because a much larger clone lies one nucleotide away. The rearrangement uses TRBV5-6 and TRBJ2-1, with D possibly being TRBD1 (5 bases). Germline CDR1 SGHDT, CDR2 YYEEEE. The CDR3 has 15 amino acids. The ends were cut back, 1 base at V and 13 bases at J, with 21 bases in the middle. CDR3 nucleotides: TGTGCCAGCAGCTTGCCGCAGGGTACTCAAGAGACCCAGTTCTTC. Its protein is CASSLPQGTQETQFF.

J is TRBJ2-7 and V is TRBV15, with no clear D. Per germline, CDR1 LNHNV and CDR2 YYDKDF (reference sequence). Trimming pared 0 bases from V and 7 bases from J, leaving 13 bases between. The CDR3 contains 14 residues. The CDR3 loop reads CATSRDQVSEEQYF. Here the CDR3 DNA reads TGTGCCACCAGCAGAGATCAGGTTTCGGAAGAGCAGTACTTC.

Remarks on this clonotype: The missing conserved phenylalanine or tryptophan at the end of this CDR3 makes a read error likely. DNA of the CDR3: TGCGCCAGCAGCCAAGATAAGGTCTCTAACTATGGCTACACCGTC. Translating gives CASSQDKVSNYGYTV. This sequence joins TRBV4-3 and TRBJ1-2; D not resolved. The CDR3 covers 15 residues. CDR1 LGHNA and CDR2 YSLEER come from the germline V gene. V was cut by 0 bases and J by 0 bases, with 8 bases left in between.